Shown below are 9 T cell receptor beta chains from a single sample sequenced in a study of tumor-infiltrating lymphocytes in localized non-small cell lung cancer. Sequencing was performed with immunoSEQ multiplex PCR; in TCRdb, only in-frame clones are kept and a portion is missing. The table shows 20,000 to 30,000 clones, with approximately 71% occurring only once. The sequenced material came from lung tumor tissue. The receptors originated from a human donor with non-small cell lung cancer.

Judged by abundance, this clone is medium-sized. V and J are TRBV7-9 and TRBJ1-1, with D possibly being TRBD1 (5 bases). Germline-derived CDR1 and CDR2 are SEHNR and FQNEAQ (reference sequence). The V end lost 1 base, the J end lost 6 bases, and 6 bases lay between the germline ends. The CDR3 is 12 amino acids. The CDR3 loop reads CASSLGQSEAFF. CDR3 sequence (DNA): TGTGCCAGCAGCTTAGGACAGTCTGAAGCTTTCTTT.

The chain carries TRBV19 and TRBJ2-1; no reliable D call. The V gene's germline CDR1 is LNHDA and CDR2 SQIVND (reference sequence). Trimming removed 8 bases from V and 4 bases from J, with 12 bases in between. CDR3 length: 13 residues. Written as DNA, the CDR3 is TGTGCCAGTCAAAAGGGATTGTACAATGAGCAGTTCTTC. Translated: CASQKGLYNEQFF.

The J gene is TRBJ2-3, the V gene TRBV25-1, with D possibly being TRBD2 (6 bases). Germline V gene data show CDR1 as MGHDK and CDR2 as SYGVNS. With 0 bases removed from V and 0 bases from J, the gap between germline ends came to 16 bases. This CDR3 has 18 residues. CDR3 nucleotide sequence: TGTGCCAGCAGTGAATATAATCTCCACAGCGGGAGCACAGATACGCAGTATTTT. This sequence encodes CASSEYNLHSGSTDTQYF.

The chain uses TRBV11-2 and TRBJ2-5; D ambiguous. Trimming cost V 0 bases and J 3 bases, with 11 bases left between them. Germline CDR1 SGHAT, CDR2 FQNNGV. This CDR3 contains 15 residues. CDR3 sequence (DNA): TGTGCCAGCAGCTTAGATCCGTTTCAGGAAGAGACCCAGTACTTC. It specifies CASSLDPFQEETQYF.

This chain joins TRBV5-4 and TRBJ2-7; the D is unclear. This CDR3 spans 15 amino acids. CDR1 is SGHNT and CDR2 is YYREEE in the germline V gene (reference sequence). Trimming shortened V by 0 bases and J by 2 bases, and 12 bases separated the two germline ends. DNA of the CDR3: TGTGCCAGCAGCTTGGGCGGCCCTACGCCCTACGAGCAGTACTTC. Amino acids: CASSLGGPTPYEQYF.

The V call is TRBV6-1, the J call TRBJ1-4, with TRBD1 matching over 7 bases. There are 13 residues in the CDR3. Germline trimming cut 10 bases from V and 3 bases from J; bases unmatched to any gene: 5. Germline V gene lookup returns CDR1 MNHNS and CDR2 SASEGT. This CDR3 reads CATAGTANEKLFF. CDR3 nucleotide sequence: TGTGCCACTGCCGGGACAGCTAATGAAAAACTGTTTTTT.

The chain combines TRBV6-1 with TRBJ1-5; D ambiguous. Per the germline V gene, CDR1 is MNHNS and CDR2 is SASEGT. Trimming left V 2 bases short and J 2 bases short, with 7 bases between. The length of the CDR3 is 14 residues. The CDR3 sequence: CASSESLGNQPQHF. DNA of the CDR3: TGTGCCAGCAGTGAATCCCTTGGCAATCAGCCCCAGCATTTT.

This chain links TRBV27 with TRBJ2-1; possible D gene TRBD2, 6 bases. CDR1 MNHEY and CDR2 SMNVEV come from the germline V gene (reference sequence). The CDR3 sequence is 14 residues long. V dropped 2 bases and J dropped 3 bases, with 8 bases sitting between them. CDR3 in amino acids: CASSLGGNYNEQFF. For the CDR3, the DNA is TGTGCCAGCAGTTTAGGAGGGAACTACAATGAGCAGTTCTTC.

Only a few counts were recorded for this clone. V and J are TRBV5-4 and TRBJ2-1; tentatively, D is TRBD2 (6 bases). V dropped 4 bases and J dropped 6 bases, with 23 bases sitting between them. The length of the CDR3 is 17 residues. Germline V CDR1 and CDR2: SGHNT, YYREEE (reference sequence). As DNA, the CDR3 is TGTGCCAGCAGCCTGGGGGGAGGAGCCGACGTTATCAATGAGCAGTTCTTC. It is translated as CASSLGGGADVINEQFF.